The 27 T cell receptor beta chains reported below all come from one sample, sequenced in a study of T-cell reconstitution after alpha-beta-depleted transplantation in children. During its preparation, the TCRbeta library received unique molecular identifiers. TCRdb ran MiXCR on the PCR reads and lists one entry per CDR3 protein. Altogether about 360,000 distinct CDR3 sequences are present, roughly 14% being singletons, with the ten largest covering around 4.5%. Specimen: PBMCs, collected from the stem cell graft. The receptors were sampled from a human donor who donated a stem cell graft to a child with Fanconi anemia.

At least ten counts were recorded for this clonotype. The rearrangement links TRBV7-9 to TRBJ2-3; 8 nucleotides match TRBD2. CDR1 is SEHNR, CDR2 FQNEAQ, per germline (reference sequence). The ends lost 7 bases at V and 4 bases at J; junction bases unmatched: 4. The CDR3 contains 13 residues. The CDR3 DNA reads as TGTGCCAGCACCCGGGGGGGCGCAGATACGCAGTATTTT. It specifies CASTRGGADTQYF.

The chain couples TRBV5-1 to TRBJ1-1; D is undetermined. V was pared by 5 bases and J by 2 bases, with 10 bases between. CDR1 and CDR2 from the germline V gene are SGHRS and YFSETQ. The CDR3 extends over 13 amino acids. Here the CDR3 DNA reads TGCGCCAGCAGGTCCGGGATTAACACTGAAGCTTTCTTT. It translates to CASRSGINTEAFF.

This clonotype was observed many times. This chain uses TRBV12-3 or TRBV12-4 with TRBJ2-1; D unresolved. This CDR3 comprises 12 residues. Deletions cut 2 bases from V and 9 bases from J, with 8 bases between. Here the CDR3 DNA reads TGTGCCAGCAGTTTAAGTACAGTTGAGCAGTTCTTC. It codes for CASSLSTVEQFF.

The chain couples TRBV11-2 to TRBJ1-2; the D is unclear. This CDR3 region has 15 residues. Trimming removed 5 bases at V and 4 bases at J, with 17 bases between. Germline V gene sequence: CDR1 SGHAT, CDR2 FQNNGV. CDR3 coding DNA: TGTGCCAGCAGCCAGGACTCAGGAGGGATCTATGGCTACACCTTC. This gives the protein CASSQDSGGIYGYTF.

This clonotype turned up a few times. The V gene is TRBV7-2, the J gene TRBJ2-7, with D maybe TRBD2 (5 bases). V was cut by 4 bases and J by 4 bases, with 17 bases left in between. This CDR3 comprises 15 residues. Germline values: CDR1 SGHTA, CDR2 FQGNSA. CDR3 loop: CASSSSGGLGYEQYF. The CDR3 nucleotides are TGTGCCAGCAGCTCCTCCGGCGGGCTCGGGTACGAGCAGTACTTC.

This chain uses TRBV29-1 with TRBJ1-1, with D perhaps matching TRBD1 (6 bases). The V end was cut by 8 bases, the J end by 4 bases, with 17 bases between. Germline V gene sequence: CDR1 SQVTM, CDR2 ANQGSEA. CDR3 length equals 13 residues. The CDR3 spells CSIAEGGGTEAFF. CDR3 DNA: TGCAGCATAGCGGAGGGGGGGGGCACTGAAGCTTTCTTT.

The rearrangement links TRBV6-5 to TRBJ2-1; 13 positions agree with TRBD2. This CDR3 spans 18 amino acids. The V gene's germline CDR1 is MNHEY and CDR2 SVGAGI. Unmatched junction bases numbered 6, after V lost 0 bases and J lost 4 bases. Written as DNA, the CDR3 is TGTGCCAGCAGTTACTCGAGGACTAGCGGGGGTTTATACAATGAGCAGTTCTTC. Its translation is CASSYSRTSGGLYNEQFF.

This clonotype came up many times. The V call is TRBV28, the J call TRBJ1-5; D remains ambiguous. The V and J ends lost 3 bases and 1 base respectively, with 10 bases between them. This CDR3 has 15 amino acids. Germline CDR1 MDHEN, CDR2 SYDVKM. CDR3 sequence (DNA): TGTGCCAGCAGTTTTCAGGACCTCAGCAATCAGCCCCAGCATTTT. It is translated as CASSFQDLSNQPQHF.

There are a few counts of this clonotype. This chain connects TRBV29-1 to TRBJ1-2; TRBD1 is a possible D gene (5 bases). Looked up from germline, CDR1 is SQVTM and CDR2 is ANQGSEA. Deletions cut 1 base from V and 7 bases from J, with 13 bases between. The CDR3 is 13 amino acids. The CDR3 DNA follows: TGCAGCGTTGAAGCCGTCCCGGGGACTGGCTACACCTTC. It specifies CSVEAVPGTGYTF. The complete variable domain, with remaining parts taken from reference TRBV29-1 and TRBJ1-2, reads SAVISQKPSRDICQRGTSLTIQCQVDSQVTMMFWYRQQPGQSLTLIATANQGSEATYESGFVIDKFPISRPNLTFSTLTVSNMSPEDSSIYLCSVEAVPGTGYTFGSGTRLTVV.

The chain joins TRBV29-1 to TRBJ1-1; 7 bases line up with TRBD1. J gave up 3 bases and V 4 bases, and 8 bases lay outside the gene matches. Per the germline V gene, CDR1 is SQVTM and CDR2 is ANQGSEA. The CDR3 loop spans 14 amino acids. The CDR3 region has the DNA TGCAGCGTTGGAGGGGGCTCAGGGTACACTGAAGCTTTCTTT. Translating gives CSVGGGSGYTEAFF.

This clonotype was seen a handful of times. The chain uses TRBV3-1 and TRBJ2-5, with D possibly matching TRBD2 (6 bases). The CDR3 runs to 19 residues. CDR1 and CDR2 (germline): LGHDT, YNNKEL (reference sequence). V was shortened by 3 bases and J by 0 bases, with 23 bases between the two germline ends. This CDR3 reads CASSHLPLLAEVYQETQYF. The CDR3 nucleotides are TGTGCCAGCAGCCACCTCCCCCTACTAGCCGAAGTGTACCAAGAGACCCAGTACTTC.

This clonotype was recorded at least ten times. The CDR3 spells CASSESAGQLTDTQYF. In DNA, the CDR3 is TGTGCCAGCAGTGAATCTGCGGGACAGCTCACAGATACGCAGTATTTT. The V and J genes are TRBV25-1 and TRBJ2-3; the D gene is possibly TRBD1 (7 bases). CDR1 is MGHDK and CDR2 is SYGVNS in the germline V gene. The V and J ends lost 1 base and 2 bases respectively, with 13 bases between them. The CDR3 length is 16 residues.

This clonotype was found a few times. V gene TRBV15 combines with J gene TRBJ2-1; D is ambiguous. Germline V gives CDR1 LNHNV, CDR2 YYDKDF (reference sequence). This CDR3 has 12 residues. V shed 5 bases and J shed 4 bases, with 6 bases lying between them. In DNA form, the CDR3 reads TGTGCCACCAGCCCTTTGTACAATGAGCAGTTCTTC. Residues: CATSPLYNEQFF.

The chain is built from TRBV6-1 and TRBJ2-3, with D perhaps matching TRBD1 or TRBD2 (5 bases each). This CDR3 contains 15 residues. Germline V gives CDR1 MNHNS, CDR2 SASEGT. Trimming took off 6 bases at V and 5 bases at J, with 18 bases between the two ends. CDR3 sequence: CASSPWGDRGDTQYF. The DNA for the CDR3 is TGTGCCAGCAGCCCCTGGGGCGACCGGGGAGATACGCAGTATTTT.

This rearrangement joins TRBV7-9 to TRBJ1-2; weak D call: TRBD1 (5 bases). The CDR3 extends over 16 amino acids. Germline CDR1 reads SEHNR; CDR2 reads FQNEAQ (reference sequence). The germline V and J ends were trimmed by 5 bases and 2 bases, with 18 bases remaining between them. Here the CDR3 reads CASSGGTLHGNYGYTF. CDR3 bases: TGTGCCAGCAGCGGAGGGACTCTTCACGGGAACTATGGCTACACCTTC.

V and J are TRBV11-1 and TRBJ2-3; D possibly uses TRBD1 or TRBD2 (5 bases each). The CDR3 totals 19 residues. Per the germline V gene, CDR1 is SGHAT and CDR2 is FQDESV (reference sequence). V shed 1 base and J shed 2 bases, with 22 bases lying between them. CDR3 DNA: TGTGCCAGCAGCTTAGGGGAGCAGGGCTGGAGTGTATTCACAGATACGCAGTATTTT. Translating it yields CASSLGEQGWSVFTDTQYF.

The rearrangement links TRBV6-1 to TRBJ2-7; 16 bases line up with TRBD2. Germline CDR1 and CDR2: MNHNS and SASEGT. The CDR3 covers 17 residues. V shed 6 bases, J shed 5 bases, and the junction held 10 bases outside the gene matches. The DNA of the CDR3 is TGTGCCAGCAGGCCCTTAGGGACTAGCGGGGGGGAGAACGAGCAGTACTTC. It translates to CASRPLGTSGGENEQYF.

This chain joins TRBV20-1 and TRBJ1-6, with 7 bases lining up with TRBD1. With 1 base clipped from V and 7 bases from J, the junction kept 4 bases outside the gene matches. This CDR3 has 14 residues. Germline V gene lookup returns CDR1 DFQATT and CDR2 SNEGSKA (reference sequence). This CDR3 is CSARAAQGNSPLHF. Written as DNA, the CDR3 is TGCAGTGCTAGAGCAGCACAGGGGAATTCACCCCTCCACTTT.

V and J are TRBV10-3 and TRBJ1-1; 8 bases match TRBD1. The CDR3 consists of 14 residues. Germline values: CDR1 ENHRY, CDR2 SYGVKD. Germline trimming cut 5 bases from V and 5 bases from J; bases unmatched to any gene: 7. For the CDR3, the DNA is TGTGCCATCAGTTTTCAGGGGGCTGGGACTGAAGCTTTCTTT. This translates into CAISFQGAGTEAFF.

The J gene is TRBJ1-5, the V gene TRBV29-1; 8 bases are shared with TRBD1. This CDR3 has 14 amino acids. CDR1 and CDR2 (germline): SQVTM, ANQGSEA. With V trimmed by 5 bases and J by 4 bases, 7 bases remained unmatched. DNA for the CDR3: TGCAGCGTTCTTTCCGGGACAGGTAATCAGCCCCAGCATTTT. As protein: CSVLSGTGNQPQHF.

This clonotype was detected ten times or more. The chain employs TRBV12-3 or TRBV12-4 and TRBJ1-2, with D unresolved. V lost 1 base, J lost 8 bases, and 14 bases lay in between. CDR3 length: 14 residues. CDR3 loop: CASSLGSKFSGYTF. CDR3 DNA: TGTGCCAGCAGTTTAGGTTCCAAGTTCTCAGGCTACACCTTC.

The rearrangement uses TRBV4-2 and TRBJ2-5; D gene uncertain. V lost 1 base, J lost 2 bases, and 8 bases lay in between. This CDR3 is built from 14 residues. Germline V gene lookup returns CDR1 LGHNA and CDR2 YNFKEQ. The CDR3 nucleotides are TGTGCCAGCAGCCAAGTGGGTCAGCAAGAGACCCAGTACTTC. Its translation: CASSQVGQQETQYF.

This clonotype was seen ten or more times. The chain is built from TRBV13 and TRBJ2-7; D not certain. V was cut by 5 bases and J by 4 bases, with 6 bases left in between. Per the germline V gene, CDR1 is PRHDT and CDR2 is FYEKMQ (reference sequence). This CDR3 comprises 11 residues. The CDR3 bases are TGTGCCAGCAGCGCCCAATACGAGCAGTACTTC. Residues: CASSAQYEQYF.

This clonotype was seen more than once but under ten times. J is TRBJ1-1 and V is TRBV12-3 or TRBV12-4; D gene uncertain. The CDR3 runs to 13 residues. The V gene lost 5 bases and the J gene lost 5 bases, with 12 bases spanning the gap. CDR3 DNA sequence: TGTGCCAGCAGTAGAACGCGGGATACTGAAGCTTTCTTT. Translated, it gives CASSRTRDTEAFF.

The chain employs TRBV29-1 and TRBJ2-5; D perhaps matches TRBD2 (6 bases). Trimming removed 4 bases at V and 5 bases at J, with 17 bases between. The CDR3 has 14 amino acids. Germline V gene lookup returns CDR1 SQVTM and CDR2 ANQGSEA. The CDR3 spells CSVAAGLMLETQYF. The CDR3 DNA reads as TGCAGCGTTGCGGCGGGGTTAATGTTGGAGACCCAGTACTTC.

V usage is TRBV10-3 and J usage is TRBJ1-5; D gene uncertain. Trimming left V 4 bases short and J 3 bases short, with 10 bases between. The CDR3 runs to 14 residues. Germline-derived CDR1 and CDR2 are ENHRY and SYGVKD. The CDR3 nucleotides read TGTGCCATCAGTGGCAGACGGGACAATCAGCCCCAGCATTTT. It specifies CAISGRRDNQPQHF.

V usage is TRBV28 and J usage is TRBJ1-1, with D maybe TRBD1 (5 bases). Trimming removed 6 bases at V and 4 bases at J, with 12 bases between. Germline lookup yields CDR1 MDHEN and CDR2 SYDVKM. CDR3 length equals 13 residues. Here the CDR3 DNA reads TGTGCCAGCAGGGGGGTCTTGATCACTGAAGCTTTCTTT. This encodes CASRGVLITEAFF.